This T cell receptor beta chain is from a study of shared clonotypes between healthy human individuals. As regards this clone: Its antigen is not identified.

Sequencing used immunoSEQ multiplex PCR; TCRdb keeps in-frame clones, though not all of them. Altogether about 1.5 million clones are present, 95% to 99% being singletons, with the ten largest covering about 0.42%. The CDR3 is made up of 18 amino acids. Losses at the gene ends were 6 bases for V and 7 bases for J; bases not matched to a gene: 14. Germline CDR1 and CDR2: SGHAT and FQNNGV. General study points: Blood was the sole source, and tissue repertoires probably differ. In contrast to clonotypes shared by all four donors, non-shared clonotypes had lower generation probabilities.

Material for sequencing was naive CD4+ T cells sorted from blood. Sample subset: CD45RA+ positively selected. The receptor was isolated from a young man in good health. V gene TRBV11-2 combines with J gene TRBJ2-2; 13 nucleotides align to TRBD2. The CDR3 protein is CASRLPGTSGNRGGELFF. The CDR3 coding sequence is TGTGCCAGCAGGCTACCAGGGACTAGCGGGAACCGGGGCGGGGAGCTGTTTTTT.